Below, 15 T cell receptor beta chains from the same sample are listed, as sequenced in a study of T cells in Graves' hyperthyroidism and ophthalmopathy (dated by TCRdb to between 2017 and 2020). Libraries were made using multiplex PCR. Reads for this sample came from an Illumina HiSeq 2000. The TCR beta CDR3 regions were amplified from the RNA transcripts. For the first round of RT-PCR on the TCR CDR3, the HTBI primer set was used together with the Qiagen OneStep RT-PCR kit. TCRdb trimmed the raw reads at Q25, called clones with MiXCR and kept productive beta chains. Rows matching on CDR3 protein sequence are summarized as one entry with the most common DNA and genes. This sample has approximately 600,000 distinct CDR3 sequences in its table, and around 13% of those were observed once. The ten largest clones capture 5% to 7% of the sample. Sequencing was done on a sample of blood. The receptors were gathered from a young woman with Graves' hyperthyroidism that later progressed to Graves' ophthalmopathy.

Only a few counts were recorded for this clonotype. The chain carries TRBV19 and TRBJ2-5, with a possible D match to TRBD2 (5 bases). Germline CDR1 and CDR2: LNHDA and SQIVND (reference sequence). The germline V and J ends were trimmed by 0 bases and 5 bases, with 10 bases remaining between them. The CDR3 runs 14 residues. As DNA, the CDR3 is TGTGCCAGTAGTATAGATGGAGGCGAGGAGACCCAGTACTTC. It specifies CASSIDGGEETQYF.

The gene calls are TRBV5-1 and TRBJ1-1; D gene unclear. This CDR3 has 15 residues. Germline CDR1 and CDR2: SGHRS and YFSETQ. V gave up 2 bases and J gave up 4 bases, with 15 bases separating them. CDR3 nucleotides: TGCGCCAGCAGCTTAGCGCCGGGGAGTGGCACTGAAGCTTTCTTT. Translating gives CASSLAPGSGTEAFF. Together with reference TRBV5-1 and TRBJ1-1, the CDR3 gives the full variable domain: KAGVTQTPRYLIKTRGQQVTLSCSPISGHRSVSWYQQTPGQGLQFLFEYFSETQRNKGNFPGRFSGRQFSNSRSEMNVSTLELGDSALYLCASSLAPGSGTEAFFGQGTRLTVV.

This clonotype occurred many times. The V call is TRBV28, the J call TRBJ1-1; D unresolved. V gave up 3 bases and J gave up 4 bases, with 9 bases separating them. The CDR3 loop spans 13 amino acids. The V gene's germline CDR1 is MDHEN and CDR2 SYDVKM. In nucleotides, the CDR3 is TGTGCCAGCAGTTTCGAGGAGGGCACTGAAGCTTTCTTT. Translated: CASSFEEGTEAFF.

This clonotype occurred many times. This chain joins TRBV3-1 and TRBJ2-3; 9 bases are a match to TRBD2. Germline-derived CDR1 and CDR2 are LGHDT and YNNKEL (reference sequence). The CDR3 sequence is 17 residues long. With 1 base clipped from V and 4 bases from J, the junction kept 9 bases outside the gene matches. The CDR3 nucleotides are TGTGCCAGCAGCCAAGGACGGAGAGCGGGAGGCCCAGATACGCAGTATTTT. Encoded protein: CASSQGRRAGGPDTQYF.

The sample holds a few counts of this clonotype. Mismatch with germline at one junction end may stem from a read error. The V and J genes are TRBV28 and TRBJ1-2; no firm D call. Germline V gene data show CDR1 as MDHEN and CDR2 as SYDVKM. The CDR3 is made up of 13 amino acids. The CDR3 protein is CASSLGQSPIPSF. DNA of the CDR3: TGTGCCAGCAGTTTAGGGCAGTCCCCTATTCCTTCCTTC.

This clonotype has ten or more counts. The chain employs TRBV24-1 and TRBJ1-1, with a possible D match to TRBD1 (5 bases). This CDR3 is built from 11 residues. V was clipped by 5 bases and J by 8 bases, with 8 bases between them. Germline V gives CDR1 KGHDR, CDR2 SFDVKD. The CDR3 region has the DNA TGTGCCACCAGTGTTGGGGGGGAAGCTTTCTTT. It specifies CATSVGGEAFF.

This clonotype was counted at least ten times. V and J are TRBV6-1 and TRBJ2-1, with D perhaps TRBD1 (6 bases). The germline CDR1 and CDR2 sequences are MNHNS and SASEGT. The CDR3 loop spans 15 amino acids. Trimming took off 5 bases at V and 8 bases at J, with 19 bases between the two ends. The CDR3 reads CASSSPPAGVDEQFF. The CDR3 coding sequence is TGTGCCAGCAGTTCACCTCCGGCAGGGGTCGATGAGCAGTTCTTC.

This clonotype was recorded at least ten times. The chain uses TRBV10-1 and TRBJ2-7, with TRBD2 identical over 10 bases. This CDR3 contains 15 residues. CDR1 is WNHNN and CDR2 is SYGVQD in the germline V gene (reference sequence). V shed 3 bases, J shed 0 bases, and the junction held 2 bases outside the gene matches. In DNA, the CDR3 is TGCGCCAGCAGTGACAGCGGGAGGGCCTCCTACGAGCAGTACTTC. Its protein product is CASSDSGRASYEQYF.

Worth noting for this clonotype: A read error may produce the germline difference seen at one junction end. The rearrangement joins TRBV11-1 to TRBJ2-3; TRBD2 agrees at 10 bases. The CDR3 has 19 residues. The germline CDR1 and CDR2 sequences are SGHAT and FQDESV (reference sequence). The CDR3 coding sequence is TGCGCCAGCAGCCCTGATTATCCTAGCGGGAGTGGGAGCACAGATACGCAGTATTTT. Its translation is CASSPDYPSGSGSTDTQYF.

This clonotype was counted ten times or more. The chain recombines TRBV11-2 with TRBJ1-4; D gene uncertain. V dropped 5 bases and J dropped 7 bases, with 5 bases sitting between them. The CDR3 has 11 residues. In germline, CDR1 is SGHAT, CDR2 FQNNGV. CDR3 DNA sequence: TGTGCCAGCAGCCACCGTGAAAAACTGTTTTTT. This gives the protein CASSHREKLFF.

There are a few counts of this clonotype. J is TRBJ1-1 and V is TRBV29-1; D is uncertain. Germline lookup yields CDR1 SQVTM and CDR2 ANQGSEA. This CDR3 is built from 13 residues. Deletions cut 0 bases from V and 4 bases from J, with 9 bases between. CDR3 DNA: TGCAGCGTTGAAGATCATTGGGGCACTGAAGCTTTCTTT. As protein: CSVEDHWGTEAFF.

In its sample, this clonotype was seen many times. The chain is built from TRBV6-1 and TRBJ1-3; D is unclear. The CDR3 runs to 13 residues. Trimming removed 6 bases from V and 1 base from J, with 7 bases in between. Germline V gene lookup returns CDR1 MNHNS and CDR2 SASEGT. The CDR3 is CASRTQSGNTIYF. The CDR3 nucleotides are TGTGCCAGCAGGACCCAATCTGGAAACACCATATATTTT.

This clonotype was observed at least ten times. In DNA form, the CDR3 reads TGTGCCAGTAGTATACAGGGGACAGCGACCTACGAGCAGTACTTC. Its translation: CASSIQGTATYEQYF. V usage is TRBV19 and J usage is TRBJ2-7, with TRBD1 matching 7 bases. The CDR3 has 15 residues. The junction had 6 bases not matched to a gene; V was cut back by 2 bases and J by 2 bases. CDR1 LNHDA and CDR2 SQIVND come from the germline V gene (reference sequence). Variable domain in full (rest from reference TRBV19 and TRBJ2-7): DGGITQSPKYLFRKEGQNVTLSCEQNLNHDAMYWYRQDPGQGLRLIYYSQIVNDFQKGDIAEGYSVSREKKESFPLTVTSAQKNPTAFYLCASSIQGTATYEQYFGPGTRLTVT.

The gene calls are TRBV24-1 and TRBJ2-1; 9 nucleotides match TRBD2. The CDR3 sequence is 17 residues long. The V and J ends lost 3 bases and 5 bases, in that order; junction bases with no gene match: 10. Germline V CDR1 and CDR2: KGHDR, SFDVKD. Here the CDR3 reads CATSDGGLAGINNEQFF. CDR3 DNA sequence: TGTGCCACCAGTGATGGCGGGCTAGCGGGAATCAACAATGAGCAGTTCTTC.

This clonotype came up many times. The V and J genes are TRBV10-3 and TRBJ2-3; 13 bases line up with TRBD2. CDR3 size: 16 residues. With V trimmed by 5 bases and J by 2 bases, 4 bases remained unmatched. The germline V gene has CDR1 ENHRY and CDR2 SYGVKD. The CDR3 nucleotides read TGTGCCATCAGTCGGACTAGCGGGGGTAACACAGATACGCAGTATTTT. This translates into CAISRTSGGNTDTQYF.